This T cell receptor (beta chain) stems from a study of OX40 agonist ivuxolimab in advanced cancers. At the level of the study: Having had anti-PD-1, anti-PD-L1 or anti-CTLA-4 therapy before was allowed, and approximately 40% had some.

Sequencing was performed with immunoSEQ multiplex PCR; in TCRdb, only in-frame clones are kept and a portion is missing. The table records some 58,000 clones, approximately 88% of them present only once. Study observations and caveats: The study found that CD8+ T cells averaged more expanded clones than CD4+. At 0.1 to 3.0 mg/kg, clonal expansion of CD4+ and CD8+ blood T cells had occurred by week 6. In a subset of nonresponders, normalized T-cell clonal expansion was also low.

Notes on this clone: The antigen is not known.

Sequences were derived from CD4+ or CD8+ T cells sorted from blood, sampled in a trial of the OX40 agonist ivuxolimab. This receptor was obtained from an adult with an advanced solid tumor such as melanoma, head and neck, liver or kidney cancer.

The CDR3 loop reads CASSYSRTAVGTIYF. The CDR3 region has the DNA TGTGCCAGCAGTTACTCGCGGACAGCGGTCGGCACCATATATTTT. The J gene is TRBJ1-3, the V gene TRBV6-5; maybe TRBD1 (6 bases). The CDR3 has 15 residues. CDR1 and CDR2 (germline): MNHEY, SVGAGI. Trimming took off 0 bases at V and 9 bases at J, with 15 bases between the two ends.